This TCR beta chain came from a study of shared clonotypes between healthy human individuals. At the level of the study: Donors consisted of two women and a few men between 18 and 49. Each donor had three CD4 naive, three CD4 memory, two CD8 naive and one CD8 memory plate.

Clones were sequenced by immunoSEQ multiplex PCR, and TCRdb holds only the in-frame ones, with some missing. The table shows millions of clones, with 85% to 95% occurring only once. J gave up 2 bases and V 4 bases, and 5 bases lay outside the gene matches. Per germline, CDR1 LGHNA and CDR2 YSLEER. CDR3 length equals 17 residues. Recent acute infections and vaccinations were absent in the healthy HIV-negative adult donors. Every donor, a Caucasian adult, lived in Nashville, Tennessee. This rearrangement joins TRBV4-3 to TRBJ2-4; TRBD2 agrees at 13 bases. This TCR came from a man between 18 and 29 years old in good health. The specimen was naive CD4+ T cells sorted from blood. Subset: CD45RA+ positively selected. CDR3 residues: CASSRELAGGPKNIQYF. DNA of the CDR3: TGCGCCAGCAGCCGAGAACTAGCGGGAGGGCCCAAAAACATTCAGTACTTC.